The next 32 T cell receptor beta chains were all read from a single sample in a study of graft-versus-host responses after intestinal transplantation. TCRdb keeps only in-frame clones here, not all; method: immunoSEQ multiplex PCR. In the table there are 60,000 to 75,000 clones, around 92% of which are singletons. These TCRs are of unknown antigen specificity. Sequencing was performed on unstimulated CD8+ T cells sorted from spleen or lymph node cells, taken before intestinal transplant. The receptors were gathered from a human donor who received an intestinal transplant.

V is TRBV27 and J is TRBJ1-4, with D possibly matching TRBD1 (5 bases). The length of the CDR3 is 17 residues. Trimming took 2 bases from V and 3 from J, leaving 16 bases between them. Germline V gives CDR1 MNHEY, CDR2 SMNVEV (reference sequence). The CDR3 coding sequence is TGTGCCAGCAGTTTACGGGGGGGAGATCCCCCTAATGAAAAACTGTTTTTT. This sequence encodes CASSLRGGDPPNEKLFF. The full variable domain, in which reference TRBV27 and TRBJ1-4 provide the parts outside the CDR3, is EAQVTQNPRYLITVTGKKLTVTCSQNMNHEYMSWYRQDPGLGLRQIYYSMNVEVTDKGDVPEGYKVSRKEKRNFPLILESPSPNQTSLYFCASSLRGGDPPNEKLFFGSGTQLSVL.

The CDR3, as DNA: TGTGCCAGCAGTGGGCGACGCCCGGGACTAGTGGCGTACGAGCAGTACTTC. This encodes CASSGRRPGLVAYEQYF. The chain combines TRBV6-1 with TRBJ2-7; 8 nucleotides line up with TRBD2. There are 17 residues in the CDR3. V gave up 4 bases and J gave up 4 bases; unmatched junction bases: 15. The V gene's germline CDR1 is MNHNS and CDR2 SASEGT.

Remarks on this clone: Compared with germline, one end of the junction differs, possibly owing to a read error. The V gene is TRBV7-9, the J gene TRBJ2-7; maybe TRBD1 (5 bases). The CDR3 is 12 amino acids. Per the germline V gene, CDR1 is SEHNR and CDR2 is FQNEAQ (reference sequence). The CDR3 DNA is TGTGCCAACAGCTTTGCAGGGTCCGAGCAGTACTTC. Its translation: CANSFAGSEQYF. Supplemented by reference TRBV7-9 and TRBJ2-7, the full variable domain reads DTGVSQNPRHKITKRGQNVTFRCDPISEHNRLYWYRQTLGQGPEFLTYFQNEAQLEKSRLLSDRFSAERPKGSFSTLEIQRTEQGDSAMYLCANSFAGSEQYFGPGTRLTVT.

This rearrangement joins TRBV11-2 to TRBJ2-5; 7 bases agree with TRBD2. Trimming cost V 7 bases and J 2 bases; bases outside gene matches: 13. This CDR3 contains 16 residues. CDR1 and CDR2 from the germline V gene are SGHAT and FQNNGV. For the CDR3, the DNA is TGTGCCAGCACCAAAAGTCCCGGGGGGTTACAAGAGACCCAGTACTTC. It is translated as CASTKSPGGLQETQYF.

The chain uses TRBV6-5 and TRBJ2-7; D is perhaps TRBD1 (6 bases). The CDR3 is made up of 15 amino acids. Trimming removed 4 bases from V and 4 bases from J, with 17 bases in between. Germline assignment: CDR1 MNHEY and CDR2 SVGAGI. CDR3 DNA: TGTGCCAGCAGTTTATCAGGGGCCGTGAGGTACGAGCAGTACTTC. This codes for CASSLSGAVRYEQYF.

The V and J genes are TRBV28 and TRBJ1-5, with D possibly matching TRBD1 (5 bases). Germline V lookup: CDR1 MDHEN, CDR2 SYDVKM. The length of the CDR3 is 17 residues. Trimming cost V 6 bases and J 0 bases, with 18 bases left between them. The CDR3, as DNA: TGTGCCAGCAGGGGCTACCGGGACTTATATAGCAATCAGCCCCAGCATTTT. This codes for CASRGYRDLYSNQPQHF.

The chain has TRBV21-1 and TRBJ2-7; the table's D call of TRBD1 was not tested on the DNA. TRBV21-1 is a pseudogene segment. This CDR3 contains 16 residues. The CDR3 spells CASIRQGQGRSYEQYF. The CDR3, as DNA: TGTGCCAGCATCAGACAGGGACAGGGAAGGTCCTACGAGCAGTACTTC.

The count of this clone is one. The chain is built from TRBV5-1 and TRBJ2-7; 11 bases map to TRBD2. Germline V CDR1 and CDR2: SGHRS, YFSETQ. J lost 6 bases, V lost 1 base, and 12 bases had no gene match. The CDR3 is 17 residues long. The CDR3 protein is CASSLFGLAGHDGEQYF. CDR3 DNA sequence: TGCGCCAGCAGCTTGTTTGGACTAGCGGGTCACGACGGCGAGCAGTACTTC.

This clone is a singleton in its sample. The chain recombines TRBV30 with TRBJ1-1, with no clear D. CDR1 is GTSNPN, CDR2 SVGIG, per germline (reference sequence). CDR3 length equals 16 residues. Trimming removed 3 bases from V and 6 bases from J, with 23 bases in between. CDR3 DNA sequence: TGTGCCTGGAGCGCACCCTCGGCCCGCCTCGGGGCTGAAGCTTTCTTT. It yields the protein CAWSAPSARLGAEAFF. The full variable domain, with the rest looked up from reference TRBV30 and TRBJ1-1, is SQTIHQWPATLVQPVGSPLSLECTVEGTSNPNLYWYRQAAGRGLQLLFYSVGIGQISSEVPQNLSASRPQDRQFILSSKKLLLSDSGFYLCAWSAPSARLGAEAFFGQGTRLTVV.

The gene calls are TRBV30 and TRBJ2-3; 8 positions agree with TRBD1. This CDR3 has 15 amino acids. J lost 2 bases, V lost 6 bases, and 10 bases had no gene match. The germline CDR1 and CDR2 sequences are GTSNPN and SVGIG (reference sequence). The CDR3 nucleotides read TGTGCCTGCGCCACGGGCAGGGGGCACACAGATACGCAGTATTTT. Translation gives CACATGRGHTDTQYF. Variable domain in full (rest from reference TRBV30 and TRBJ2-3): SQTIHQWPATLVQPVGSPLSLECTVEGTSNPNLYWYRQAAGRGLQLLFYSVGIGQISSEVPQNLSASRPQDRQFILSSKKLLLSDSGFYLCACATGRGHTDTQYFGPGTRLTVL.

The rearrangement joins TRBV29-1 to TRBJ1-2; TRBD1 might be the D (6 bases). V was shortened by 7 bases and J by 6 bases, with 21 bases between the two germline ends. Looked up from germline, CDR1 is SQVTM and CDR2 is ANQGSEA. The length of the CDR3 is 14 residues. For the CDR3, the DNA is TGCAGCGCCATAGGGAGTACAGGGAAGGATGGCTACACCTTC. Translation: CSAIGSTGKDGYTF.

The table lists this clone with a count of one. One end of the junction does not line up with germline, which may come from a read error. V usage is TRBV7-7 and J usage is TRBJ2-7; tentatively, D is TRBD1 (5 bases). The CDR3 contains 18 residues. Germline loops: CDR1 SSHAT, CDR2 FNYEAQ (reference sequence). The CDR3 region is CASSLGAGLYRSYYEQYF. The DNA of the CDR3 is TGTGCTAGCAGCTTAGGGGCTGGGCTATACAGGTCCTACTACGAGCAGTACTTC.

This chain links TRBV29-1 with TRBJ2-3; D possibly corresponds to TRBD1 (6 bases). Between the trimmed V and J ends, which lost 1 base and 3 bases, there was a span of 11 bases. The CDR3 is 14 amino acids. Germline CDR1 and CDR2: SQVTM and ANQGSEA. CDR3 in DNA: TGCAGCGTTGAAGTTGAGGGGGAAACAGATACGCAGTATTTT. Protein: CSVEVEGETDTQYF.

The J gene is TRBJ2-3, the V gene TRBV5-1; possible D gene TRBD2, 6 bases. V lost 1 base and J lost 1, with 16 bases in between. CDR3 length: 17 amino acids. Germline V gives CDR1 SGHRS, CDR2 YFSETQ. The CDR3, as DNA: TGCGCCAGCAGCTTGAGTCCGGGTAGCGGACGCACAGATACGCAGTATTTT. Protein: CASSLSPGSGRTDTQYF.

CDR3 sequence: CASSFPGGAYNEQFF. CDR3 bases: TGTGCCAGCAGCTTCCCGGGGGGGGCCTACAATGAGCAGTTCTTC. The chain couples TRBV13 to TRBJ2-1; 8 bases agree with TRBD2. The CDR3 sequence is 15 residues long. The germline CDR1 and CDR2 sequences are PRHDT and FYEKMQ (reference sequence). V lost 3 bases to trimming and J lost 2 bases; unmatched junction nucleotides: 3.

V gene TRBV6-5 combines with J gene TRBJ2-7; TRBD1 matches 10 bases. J gave up 1 base and V 5 bases, and 5 bases lay outside the gene matches. This CDR3 region has 15 residues. Germline lookup yields CDR1 MNHEY and CDR2 SVGAGI. The CDR3 protein is CASSQGQGQSYEQYF. The CDR3, as DNA: TGTGCCAGCAGTCAGGGACAGGGGCAGTCCTACGAGCAGTACTTC.

This chain connects TRBV27 to TRBJ2-5; 8 positions match TRBD1. Germline V gene sequence: CDR1 MNHEY, CDR2 SMNVEV (reference sequence). This CDR3 is 15 amino acids long. V lost 5 bases, J lost 4 bases, and 9 bases stayed unmatched. This chain's CDR3 is CASSPQGAMGETQYF. DNA for the CDR3: TGTGCCAGCAGTCCCCAGGGGGCGATGGGAGAGACCCAGTACTTC.

This clone was observed a single time. The CDR3 sequence is CASSPGGGAEQYF. The CDR3 bases are TGTGCCAGCAGTCCGGGAGGGGGGGCTGAGCAGTACTTC. The chain recombines TRBV9 with TRBJ2-7; TRBD2 matches 8 bases. The germline V gene has CDR1 SGDLS and CDR2 YYNGEE. V trimming: 5 bases; J trimming: 7 bases; junction bases outside the gene matches: 8. The CDR3 has 13 amino acids.

This clone has a single count. The chain is built from TRBV23-1 and TRBJ1-6, with unresolved D. TRBV23-1 is reported as an ORF; its role is uncertain. CDR3 size: 18 residues. V was pared by 0 bases and J by 7 bases, with 19 bases between. Written as DNA, the CDR3 is TGCGCCAGCAGTCAATCATTGACGTATCGGCAGGCAAATTCACCCCTCCACTTT. Translating gives CASSQSLTYRQANSPLHF.

A single count supports this clone. The chain links TRBV7-9 to TRBJ1-1; a weak D match, TRBD1 (5 bases). Germline V gene sequence: CDR1 SEHNR, CDR2 FQNEAQ (reference sequence). The ends were cut back, 5 bases at V and 1 base at J, with 11 bases in the middle. The CDR3 contains 14 residues. CDR3 DNA: TGTGCCAGCAGCGGCCCCGACAGGAACACTGAAGCTTTCTTT. This sequence encodes CASSGPDRNTEAFF.

The chain is built from TRBV11-2 and TRBJ1-4; weak D call: TRBD1 (5 bases). Germline loops: CDR1 SGHAT, CDR2 FQNNGV. There are 20 residues in the CDR3. Between the trimmed V and J ends, which lost 0 bases and 10 bases, there was a span of 30 bases. The CDR3 protein is CASSLEVFAGSFRWGGKLFF. In DNA, the CDR3 is TGTGCCAGCAGCTTAGAGGTTTTTGCAGGATCTTTTCGCTGGGGCGGAAAACTGTTTTTT. Combining the CDR3 with reference TRBV11-2 and TRBJ1-4 gives the whole variable domain EAGVAQSPRYKIIEKRQSVAFWCNPISGHATLYWYQQILGQGPKLLIQFQNNGVVDDSQLPKDRFSAERLKGVDSTLKIQPAKLEDSAVYLCASSLEVFAGSFRWGGKLFFGSGTQLSVL.

This clone was detected a few times. The chain joins TRBV19 to TRBJ1-2; 8 nucleotides match TRBD1. The CDR3 is made up of 14 amino acids. Germline V gives CDR1 LNHDA, CDR2 SQIVND (reference sequence). Germline trimming cut 3 bases from V and 4 bases from J; bases unmatched to any gene: 4. The CDR3 DNA is TGTGCCAGTAGTATGAACAGGGGGGCCTATGGCTACACCTTC. Amino acid sequence: CASSMNRGAYGYTF.

The V and J genes are TRBV5-1 and TRBJ2-2, with 8 bases identical to TRBD1. The trim removed 4 bases at V and 0 bases at J, leaving 5 bases unmatched. This CDR3 is 16 amino acids long. The germline V gene has CDR1 SGHRS and CDR2 YFSETQ. The CDR3 bases are TGCGCCAGCAGCGCTGGGACAGGATCGAACACCGGGGAGCTGTTTTTT. Its translation: CASSAGTGSNTGELFF.

This rearrangement joins TRBV28 to TRBJ2-7, with 10 positions matching TRBD2. CDR3 size: 17 residues. Germline-derived CDR1 and CDR2 are MDHEN and SYDVKM. Trimming removed 5 bases from V and 2 bases from J; junction bases left unmatched: 12. In DNA form, the CDR3 reads TGTGCCAGCAGTCTTACTAGCGGGAAGGAACCGGCCTACGAGCAGTACTTC. It yields the protein CASSLTSGKEPAYEQYF.

The J gene is TRBJ2-1, the V gene TRBV9, with 9 bases fitting TRBD2. There are 15 residues in the CDR3. Germline values: CDR1 SGDLS, CDR2 YYNGEE. Trimming took 2 bases from V and 5 from J; bases not matched to a gene: 5. This CDR3 reads CASSVWREGDNEQFF. Here the CDR3 DNA reads TGTGCCAGCAGCGTTTGGCGGGAGGGCGACAATGAGCAGTTCTTC.

V is TRBV5-1 and J is TRBJ2-1; 7 positions agree with TRBD2. This CDR3 contains 18 residues. V lost 0 bases to trimming and J lost 10 bases; unmatched junction nucleotides: 19. The germline CDR1 and CDR2 sequences are SGHRS and YFSETQ. The CDR3 DNA follows: TGCGCCAGCAGCTTGGACCCCCTCATAGCGGGCCCAAGGGAAGAGCAGTTCTTC. This gives the protein CASSLDPLIAGPREEQFF.

This chain links TRBV7-8 with TRBJ2-6; D unclear. The CDR3 loop spans 17 amino acids. The V end lost 2 bases, the J end lost 2 bases, and 13 bases lay between the germline ends. Looked up from germline, CDR1 is SGHVS and CDR2 is FQNEAQ. CDR3: CASSLPPLPTGANVLTF. The CDR3 nucleotides read TGTGCCAGCAGCTTACCCCCCCTACCGACTGGGGCCAACGTCCTGACTTTC.

This clone was detected only a few times. The chain recombines TRBV4-1 with TRBJ1-1; a possible D gene is TRBD1 (5 bases). In germline, CDR1 is MGHRA, CDR2 YSYEKL. The V and J ends lost 4 bases and 7 bases respectively, with 16 bases between them. This CDR3 is 14 amino acids long. The chain's CDR3 is CASSLGAGNLEAFF. The CDR3 DNA is TGCGCCAGCAGCCTAGGGGCAGGTAATCTTGAAGCTTTCTTT.

This rearrangement joins TRBV29-1 to TRBJ2-1; 8 positions agree with TRBD1. The CDR3 has 13 residues. Germline values: CDR1 SQVTM, CDR2 ANQGSEA. V lost 4 bases to trimming and J lost 5 bases; unmatched junction nucleotides: 4. For the CDR3, the DNA is TGCAGCGTTGGTGGACAGGGCCACAATGAGCAGTTCTTC. It translates to CSVGGQGHNEQFF.

The genes are TRBV30 and TRBJ2-2; weak D call: TRBD2 (6 bases). The CDR3 is 13 residues long. Trimming stripped 0 bases from V and 8 bases from J, with 10 bases between. The germline V gene has CDR1 GTSNPN and CDR2 SVGIG (reference sequence). The CDR3 DNA reads as TGTGCCTGGAGTGTACTGGGGAGGGGGGAGCTGTTTTTT. This encodes CAWSVLGRGELFF.

The chain couples TRBV27 to TRBJ2-1, with a possible D match to TRBD1 (6 bases). Germline assignment: CDR1 MNHEY and CDR2 SMNVEV (reference sequence). There are 16 residues in the CDR3. The germline V and J ends were trimmed by 3 bases and 4 bases, with 16 bases remaining between them. In DNA form, the CDR3 reads TGTGCCAGCAGTTTCACAGGGCTGCCCCTTTACAATGAGCAGTTCTTC. This sequence encodes CASSFTGLPLYNEQFF.

The chain links TRBV27 to TRBJ2-3; 7 positions match TRBD2. Trimming took 3 bases from V and 0 from J; bases not matched to a gene: 3. The germline CDR1 and CDR2 sequences are MNHEY and SMNVEV (reference sequence). The length of the CDR3 is 15 residues. The CDR3 loop reads CASSLVAGSTDTQYF. The DNA for the CDR3 is TGTGCCAGCAGTTTGGTAGCGGGTAGCACAGATACGCAGTATTTT.